The clone carrying this TCR beta chain came up once. Only in-frame clones appear in the TCRdb table, and some are missing; sequencing was by immunoSEQ multiplex PCR. Of about 220,000 clones listed, approximately 85% are singletons. V was shortened by 1 base and J by 0 bases, with 10 bases between the two germline ends. CDR3 size: 16 residues. Germline values: CDR1 LNHNV, CDR2 YYDKDF (reference sequence). This entry belongs to a study of blood T cell repertoires in COVID-19. The chain is built from TRBV15 and TRBJ1-3; D gene unclear. Sequenced: peripheral blood. The clonotype originates from a woman between 70 and 85 years old with COVID-19, enrolled during active disease. For the CDR3, the DNA is TGTGCCACCAGCAGAGTGGCGGGCACCTCTGGAAACACCATATATTTT. Encoded protein: CATSRVAGTSGNTIYF.